This TCR beta chain was sequenced for a study of control samples from healthy donors and cancer patients. TCRdb's copy holds only in-frame clones and misses some; the assay was immunoSEQ multiplex PCR. The sample contains approximately 49,000 clones, approximately 83% of which appear only once. V dropped 5 bases and J dropped 1 base, with 2 bases sitting between them. CDR1 is KGHSH and CDR2 is LQKENI in the germline V gene. CDR3 length equals 11 residues. The receptor comes from a woman aged 50 to 60 with lung cancer. The sample taken for sequencing was PBMCs. V gene TRBV18 combines with J gene TRBJ2-5; no firm D call. CDR3 loop: CASSAQETQYF. The CDR3 DNA reads as TGTGCCAGCTCAGCCCAAGAGACCCAGTACTTC.